Below, 6 T cell receptor beta chains from the same sample are listed, as sequenced in a study of type 1 regulatory T cells. Antigens for these TCRs are unknown. TCRdb processed the reads anew with MiXCR; each CDR3 protein has one entry. This sample has about 68,000 distinct CDR3 sequences; about 62% occur once, and the top ten carry around 7.6%. Sequencing was performed on cultured T cells, either the whole culture or a sorted T cell fraction (not recorded which). Subset defined: Tr1-enriched cell product generated in vitro against host alloantigens. All receptors come from a human donor in good health.

This clonotype was recorded once. The chain has TRBV5-1 and TRBJ2-1; D is perhaps TRBD1 or TRBD2 (6 bases each). The germline gives CDR1 SGHRS, CDR2 YFSETQ. The CDR3 has 16 amino acids. V lost 0 bases and J lost 6, with 16 bases in between. The DNA for the CDR3 is TGCGCCAGCAGCTTGGGGCTAGGGGGGATCATCAATGAGCAGTTCTTC. Amino acids: CASSLGLGGIINEQFF.

This chain uses TRBV12-5 with TRBJ2-5; 8 bases match TRBD2. The CDR3 spans 17 residues. Germline values: CDR1 LGHNT, CDR2 FRNRAP. V shed 4 bases and J 5 bases; nucleotides not matched to a gene: 15. CDR3 amino acids: CASGSGVSAGVLETQYF. In nucleotides, the CDR3 is TGTGCTAGTGGTTCCGGGGTCTCAGCGGGAGTTTTGGAGACCCAGTACTTC.

This chain links TRBV14 with TRBJ2-7, with D unresolved. CDR1 and CDR2 from the germline V gene are SGHDN and FVKESK. Trimming pared 4 bases from V and 3 bases from J, leaving 13 bases between. This CDR3 comprises 14 residues. CDR3 in amino acids: CASSPASLRYEQYF. CDR3 in DNA: TGTGCCAGCAGCCCTGCCAGCCTACGCTACGAGCAGTACTTC.

The chain combines TRBV10-3 with TRBJ2-1, with TRBD2 identical over 13 bases. The CDR3 is 18 amino acids. The germline V gene encodes CDR1 ENHRY and CDR2 SYGVKD. J was trimmed by 4 bases and V by 6 bases; bases with no gene match: 12. DNA of the CDR3: TGTGCCATCAGAGGGGGACTAGCGGGATCAGGAGCGTACAATGAGCAGTTCTTC. It specifies CAIRGGLAGSGAYNEQFF.

The chain recombines TRBV6-6 with TRBJ2-5; 9 nucleotides line up with TRBD1. Losses at the gene ends were 11 bases for V and 5 bases for J; bases not matched to a gene: 9. This CDR3 is built from 13 residues. Germline CDR1 reads MNHNY; CDR2 reads SVGAGI (reference sequence). The CDR3 sequence: CAADRGVQETQYF. Here the CDR3 DNA reads TGTGCCGCAGACAGGGGGGTACAGGAGACCCAGTACTTC.

This chain connects TRBV2 to TRBJ2-5; D ambiguous. Trimming took 1 base from V and 7 from J, leaving 10 bases between them. CDR1 SNHLY and CDR2 FYNNEI come from the germline V gene. The CDR3 is made up of 13 amino acids. In DNA, the CDR3 is TGTGCCAGCAGTGAAGGTCCAGGATGGACCCAGTACTTC. It encodes CASSEGPGWTQYF. Full variable domain (outside the CDR3, taken from reference TRBV2 and TRBJ2-5): EPEVTQTPSHQVTQMGQEVILRCVPISNHLYFYWYRQILGQKVEFLVSFYNNEISEKSEIFDDQFSVERPDGSNFTLKIRSTKLEDSAMYFCASSEGPGWTQYFGPGTRLLVL.